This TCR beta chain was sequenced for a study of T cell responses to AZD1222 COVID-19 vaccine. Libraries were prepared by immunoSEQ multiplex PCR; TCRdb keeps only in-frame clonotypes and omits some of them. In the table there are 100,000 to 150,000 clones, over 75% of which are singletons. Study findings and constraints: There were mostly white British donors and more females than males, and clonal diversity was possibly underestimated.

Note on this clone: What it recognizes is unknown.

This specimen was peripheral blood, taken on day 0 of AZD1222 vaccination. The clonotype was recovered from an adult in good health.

The CDR3 reads CATRTGTDQETQYF. The CDR3 nucleotides read TGTGCCACCAGGACAGGGACCGACCAAGAGACCCAGTACTTC. V and J are TRBV27 and TRBJ2-5; 8 bases match TRBD1. CDR1 is MNHEY, CDR2 SMNVEV, per germline (reference sequence). This CDR3 is 14 amino acids long. J was trimmed by 0 bases and V by 10 bases; bases with no gene match: 7.